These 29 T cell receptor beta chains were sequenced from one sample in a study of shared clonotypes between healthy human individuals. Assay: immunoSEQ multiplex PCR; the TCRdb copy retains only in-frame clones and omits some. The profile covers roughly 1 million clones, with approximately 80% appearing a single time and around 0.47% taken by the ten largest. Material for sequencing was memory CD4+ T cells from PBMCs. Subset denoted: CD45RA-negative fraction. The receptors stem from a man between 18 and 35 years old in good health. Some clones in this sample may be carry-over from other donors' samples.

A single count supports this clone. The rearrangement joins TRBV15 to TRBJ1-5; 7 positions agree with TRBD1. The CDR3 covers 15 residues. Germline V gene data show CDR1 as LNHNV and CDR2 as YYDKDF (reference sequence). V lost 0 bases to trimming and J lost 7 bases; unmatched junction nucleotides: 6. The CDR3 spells CATSREQGRNQPQHF. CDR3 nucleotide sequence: TGTGCCACCAGCAGAGAACAGGGGCGGAACCAGCCCCAGCATTTT.

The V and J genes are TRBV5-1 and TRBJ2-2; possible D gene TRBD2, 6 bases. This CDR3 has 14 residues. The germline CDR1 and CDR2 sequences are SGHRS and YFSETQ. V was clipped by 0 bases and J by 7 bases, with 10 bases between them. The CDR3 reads CASSLVAGGGELFF. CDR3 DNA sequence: TGCGCCAGCAGCTTGGTCGCCGGGGGCGGGGAGCTGTTTTTT.

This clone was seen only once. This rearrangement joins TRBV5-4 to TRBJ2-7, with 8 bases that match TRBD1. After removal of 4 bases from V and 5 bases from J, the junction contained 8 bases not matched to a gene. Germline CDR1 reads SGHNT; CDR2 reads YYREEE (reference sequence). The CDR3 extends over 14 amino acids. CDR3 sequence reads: CASSHMTGAHEQYF. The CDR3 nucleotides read TGTGCCAGCAGCCATATGACAGGGGCCCACGAGCAGTACTTC.

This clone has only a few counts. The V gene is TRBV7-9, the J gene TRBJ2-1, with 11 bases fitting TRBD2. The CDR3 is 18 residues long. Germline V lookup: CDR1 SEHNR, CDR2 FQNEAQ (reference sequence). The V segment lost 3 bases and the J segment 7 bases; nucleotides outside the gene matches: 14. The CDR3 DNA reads TGTGCCAGCAGCTTCCCACCTAGACTAGCGGGAAGTAGGAATGAGCAGTTCTTC. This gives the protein CASSFPPRLAGSRNEQFF.

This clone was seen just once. The CDR3 coding sequence is TGTGCCAGCAGCTTAGGCGGGGCCTCGAACACCGGGGAGCTGTTTTTT. It is translated as CASSLGGASNTGELFF. V and J are TRBV7-3 and TRBJ2-2; TRBD2 might be the D (6 bases). CDR1 and CDR2 from the germline V gene are SGHTA and FQGTGA. The CDR3 loop spans 16 amino acids. V lost 2 bases and J 0 bases, leaving 10 bases between the germline ends.

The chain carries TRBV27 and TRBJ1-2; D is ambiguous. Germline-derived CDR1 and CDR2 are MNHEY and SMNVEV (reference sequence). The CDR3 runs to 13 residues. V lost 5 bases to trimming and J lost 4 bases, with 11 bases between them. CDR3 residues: CASSPGHPYGYTF. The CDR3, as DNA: TGTGCCAGCAGTCCCGGCCATCCCTATGGCTACACCTTC.

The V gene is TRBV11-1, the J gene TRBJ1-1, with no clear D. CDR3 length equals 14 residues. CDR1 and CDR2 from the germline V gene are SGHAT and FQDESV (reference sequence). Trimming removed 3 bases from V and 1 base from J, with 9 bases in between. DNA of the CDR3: TGTGCCAGCAGCTTTCCGGGATGGAACACTGAAGCTTTCTTT. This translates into CASSFPGWNTEAFF.

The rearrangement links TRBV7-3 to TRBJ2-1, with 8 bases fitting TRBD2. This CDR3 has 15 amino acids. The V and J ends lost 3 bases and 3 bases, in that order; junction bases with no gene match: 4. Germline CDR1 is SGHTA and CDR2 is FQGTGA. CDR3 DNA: TGTGCCAGCAGCTTTCAAGCGGGAGTCTACAATGAGCAGTTCTTC. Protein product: CASSFQAGVYNEQFF. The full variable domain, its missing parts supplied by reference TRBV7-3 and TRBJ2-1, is GAGVSQTPSNKVTEKGKYVELRCDPISGHTALYWYRQSLGQGPEFLIYFQGTGAADDSGLPNDRFFAVRPEGSVSTLKIQRTERGDSAVYLCASSFQAGVYNEQFFGPGTRLTVL.

The CDR3 DNA sequence: TGTGCCAGCAGCGGACGAGCGGGAGGGGCATCGGATGAGCAGTTCTTC. The encoded protein is CASSGRAGGASDEQFF. The chain couples TRBV9 to TRBJ2-1; TRBD2 aligns across 10 bases. CDR3 size: 16 residues. Per the germline V gene, CDR1 is SGDLS and CDR2 is YYNGEE. Trimming took 3 bases from V and 8 from J; bases not matched to a gene: 11.

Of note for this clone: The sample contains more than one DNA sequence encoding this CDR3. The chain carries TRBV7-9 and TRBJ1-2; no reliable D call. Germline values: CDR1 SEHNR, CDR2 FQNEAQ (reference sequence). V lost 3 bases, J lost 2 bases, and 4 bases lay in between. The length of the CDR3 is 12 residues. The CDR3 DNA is TGTGCCAGCAGCTTGGCAAACTATGGCTACACCTTC. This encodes CASSLANYGYTF.

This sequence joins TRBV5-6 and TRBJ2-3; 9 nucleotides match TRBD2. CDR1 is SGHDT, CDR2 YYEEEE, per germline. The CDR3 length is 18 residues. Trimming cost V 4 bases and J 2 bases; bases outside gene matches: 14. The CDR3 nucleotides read TGTGCCAGCAGCGTGGGGGTTGGGACTAGCTATTCCACAGATACGCAGTATTTT. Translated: CASSVGVGTSYSTDTQYF.

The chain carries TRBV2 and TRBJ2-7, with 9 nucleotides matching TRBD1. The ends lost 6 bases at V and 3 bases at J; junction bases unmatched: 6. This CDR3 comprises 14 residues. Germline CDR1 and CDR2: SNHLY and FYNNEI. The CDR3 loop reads CASRAPGQGYEQYF. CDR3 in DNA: TGTGCCAGCAGGGCACCGGGACAGGGCTACGAGCAGTACTTC.

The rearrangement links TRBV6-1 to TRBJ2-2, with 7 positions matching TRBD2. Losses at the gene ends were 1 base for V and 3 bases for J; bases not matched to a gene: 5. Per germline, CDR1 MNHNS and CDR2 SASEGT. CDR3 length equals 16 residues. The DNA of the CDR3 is TGTGCCAGCAGTGAAGTGCTTGGACTAGACACCGGGGAGCTGTTTTTT. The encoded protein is CASSEVLGLDTGELFF.

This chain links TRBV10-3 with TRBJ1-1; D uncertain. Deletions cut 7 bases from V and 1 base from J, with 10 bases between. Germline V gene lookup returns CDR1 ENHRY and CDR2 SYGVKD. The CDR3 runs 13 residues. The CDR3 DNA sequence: TGTGCCATCAAGTGGGAAGGGAACACTGAAGCTTTCTTT. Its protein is CAIKWEGNTEAFF.

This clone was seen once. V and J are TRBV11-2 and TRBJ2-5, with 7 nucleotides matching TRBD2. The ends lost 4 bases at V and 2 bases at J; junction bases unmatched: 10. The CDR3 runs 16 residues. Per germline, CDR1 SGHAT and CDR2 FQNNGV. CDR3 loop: CASSSSGTRLQETQYF. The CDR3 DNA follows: TGTGCCAGCAGCTCTAGCGGCACCCGACTTCAAGAGACCCAGTACTTC.

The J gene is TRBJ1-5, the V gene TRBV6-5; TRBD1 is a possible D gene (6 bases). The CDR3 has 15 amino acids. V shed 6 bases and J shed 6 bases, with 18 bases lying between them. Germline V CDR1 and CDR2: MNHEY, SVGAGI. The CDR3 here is CASSPHGGPSQPQHF. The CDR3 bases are TGTGCCAGCAGCCCTCACGGGGGGCCTAGTCAGCCCCAGCATTTT.

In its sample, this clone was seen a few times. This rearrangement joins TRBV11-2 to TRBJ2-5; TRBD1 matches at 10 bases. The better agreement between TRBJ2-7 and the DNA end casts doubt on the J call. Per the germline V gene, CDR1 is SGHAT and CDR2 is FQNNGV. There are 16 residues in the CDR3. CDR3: CASSLLRDRGPYEQYF. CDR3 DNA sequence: TGTGCCAGCAGCTTACTCCGGGACAGGGGACCCTACGAGCAGTACTTC.

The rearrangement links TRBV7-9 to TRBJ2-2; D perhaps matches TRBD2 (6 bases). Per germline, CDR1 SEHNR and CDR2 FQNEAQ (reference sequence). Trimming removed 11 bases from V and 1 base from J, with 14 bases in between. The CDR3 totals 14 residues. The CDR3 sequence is CALGGAKNTGELFF. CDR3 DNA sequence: TGTGCCCTTGGAGGGGCTAAGAACACCGGGGAGCTGTTTTTT.

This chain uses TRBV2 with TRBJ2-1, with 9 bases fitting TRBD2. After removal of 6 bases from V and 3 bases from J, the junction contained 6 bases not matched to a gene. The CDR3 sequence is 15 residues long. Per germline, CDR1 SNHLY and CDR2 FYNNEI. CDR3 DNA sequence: TGTGCCAGCAGATCCTCAGCGGGGGGCTACAATGAGCAGTTCTTC. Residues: CASRSSAGGYNEQFF.

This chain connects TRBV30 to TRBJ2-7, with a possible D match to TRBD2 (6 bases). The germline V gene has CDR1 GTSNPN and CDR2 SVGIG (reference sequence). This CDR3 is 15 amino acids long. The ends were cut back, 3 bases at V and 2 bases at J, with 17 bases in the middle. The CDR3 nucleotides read TGTGCCTGGAGCCGCGGCGGGACTCCTACCTACGAGCAGTACTTC. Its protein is CAWSRGGTPTYEQYF.

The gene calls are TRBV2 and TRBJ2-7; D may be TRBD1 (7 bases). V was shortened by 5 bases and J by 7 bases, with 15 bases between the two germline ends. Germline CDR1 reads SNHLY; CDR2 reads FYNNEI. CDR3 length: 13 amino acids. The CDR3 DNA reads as TGTGCCAGCAGTCGTGGAGGGGGCTGGGAGCAGTACTTC. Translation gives CASSRGGGWEQYF.

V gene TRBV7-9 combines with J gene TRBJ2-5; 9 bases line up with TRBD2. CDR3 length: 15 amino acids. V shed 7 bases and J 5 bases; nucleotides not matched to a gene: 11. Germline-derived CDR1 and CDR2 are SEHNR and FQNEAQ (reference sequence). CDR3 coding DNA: TGTGCCAGCAACCTGGGGGCGGGAGGGCTGGAGACCCAGTACTTC. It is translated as CASNLGAGGLETQYF.

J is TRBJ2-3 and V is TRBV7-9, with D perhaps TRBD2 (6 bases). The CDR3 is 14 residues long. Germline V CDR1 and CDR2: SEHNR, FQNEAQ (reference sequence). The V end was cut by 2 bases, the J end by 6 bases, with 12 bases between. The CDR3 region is CASSLFGGMDTQYF. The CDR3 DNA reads TGTGCCAGCAGCTTATTCGGAGGGATGGATACGCAGTATTTT.

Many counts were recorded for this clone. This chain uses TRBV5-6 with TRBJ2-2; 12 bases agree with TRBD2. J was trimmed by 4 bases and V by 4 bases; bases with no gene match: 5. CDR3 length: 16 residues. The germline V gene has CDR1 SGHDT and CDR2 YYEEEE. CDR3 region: CASSTSSGRVTGELFF. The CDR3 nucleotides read TGTGCCAGCAGCACCTCTAGCGGGAGGGTCACCGGGGAGCTGTTTTTT.

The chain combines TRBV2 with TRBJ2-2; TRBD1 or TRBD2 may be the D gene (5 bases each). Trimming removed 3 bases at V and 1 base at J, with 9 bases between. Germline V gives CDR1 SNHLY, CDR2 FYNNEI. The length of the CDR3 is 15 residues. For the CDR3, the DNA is TGTGCCAGCAGTGAGGGGACGGTGAACACCGGGGAGCTGTTTTTT. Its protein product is CASSEGTVNTGELFF.

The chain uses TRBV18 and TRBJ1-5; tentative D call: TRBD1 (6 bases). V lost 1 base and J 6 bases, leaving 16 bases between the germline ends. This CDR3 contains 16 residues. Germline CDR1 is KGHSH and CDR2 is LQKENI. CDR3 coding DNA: TGTGCCAGCTCACCACAGTCCAGGGGCGCTGGTCAGCCCCAGCATTTT. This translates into CASSPQSRGAGQPQHF.

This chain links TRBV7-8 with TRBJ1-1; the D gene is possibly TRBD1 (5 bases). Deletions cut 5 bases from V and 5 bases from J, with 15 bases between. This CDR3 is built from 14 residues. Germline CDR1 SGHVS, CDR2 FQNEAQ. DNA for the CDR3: TGTGCCAGCAGCCAACGCAGGGAATCGACTGAAGCTTTCTTT. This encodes CASSQRRESTEAFF.

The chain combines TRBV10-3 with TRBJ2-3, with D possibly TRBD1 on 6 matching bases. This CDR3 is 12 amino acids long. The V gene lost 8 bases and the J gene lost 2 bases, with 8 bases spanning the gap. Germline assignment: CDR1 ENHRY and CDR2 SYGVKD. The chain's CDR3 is CAIGQSTDTQYF. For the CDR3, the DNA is TGTGCCATCGGACAGTCCACAGATACGCAGTATTTT.

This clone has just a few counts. CDR3 DNA sequence: TGTGCCAGCAGCCCCCTTAATAGGGGCTCTGGCGGGGAGCTGTTTTTT. It encodes CASSPLNRGSGGELFF. The chain couples TRBV7-3 to TRBJ2-2; D is possibly TRBD1 (5 bases). The germline gives CDR1 SGHTA, CDR2 FQGTGA. This CDR3 region has 16 residues. Deletions cut 5 bases from V and 7 bases from J, with 20 bases between. The entire variable domain, with the rest obtained from reference TRBV7-3 and TRBJ2-2, is as follows: GAGVSQTPSNKVTEKGKYVELRCDPISGHTALYWYRQSLGQGPEFLIYFQGTGAADDSGLPNDRFFAVRPEGSVSTLKIQRTERGDSAVYLCASSPLNRGSGGELFFGEGSRLTVL.